A selection of T cell receptor beta chains follows, all from one sample in a study of T cells in localized non-small cell lung cancer. Measured with immunoSEQ multiplex PCR; TCRdb has only the in-frame clones, and not every one. This sample has approximately 50,000 clones, with 86% found just once. This specimen was PBMCs, taken before any cancer treatment. These receptors originate from a man aged 35-75 years with stage II lung adenocarcinoma. Each CDR3 is given with its conserved first and last residue. Each record gives: D gene, J gene, clone size, V gene, CDR3 protein, CDR3 DNA. The D gene is left open where the match is weak. Only part of the rows carry a size: once, few, many, or a class if the clone is expanded.

d_call: .
j_call: TRBJ2-7
clone_size: few
v_call: TRBV7-9
cdr3_aa: CASIRTEGLYEQYF
cdr3_nt: TGTGCCAGCATCCGGACGGAGGGACTCTACGAGCAGTACTTC

d_call: .
j_call: TRBJ1-2
clone_size: .
v_call: TRBV2
cdr3_aa: CASSEAAGTDGYTF
cdr3_nt: TGTGCCAGCAGTGAAGCTGCAGGGACGGATGGCTACACCTTC

d_call: TRBD2
j_call: TRBJ2-7
clone_size: .
v_call: TRBV2
cdr3_aa: CASSPDGTSGYEQYF
cdr3_nt: TGTGCCAGCTCCCCCGACGGGACTAGCGGCTACGAGCAGTACTTC

d_call: TRBD1
j_call: TRBJ1-2
clone_size: .
v_call: TRBV18
cdr3_aa: CASSPARTGGDYGYTF
cdr3_nt: TGTGCCAGCTCACCAGCTCGGACAGGAGGGGATTATGGCTACACCTTC

d_call: .
j_call: TRBJ1-2
clone_size: .
v_call: TRBV4-1
cdr3_aa: CASSQPTDNGYTF
cdr3_nt: TGCGCCAGCAGCCAACCGACAGATAATGGCTACACCTTC

d_call: .
j_call: TRBJ2-5
clone_size: .
v_call: TRBV19
cdr3_aa: CASSGPRETQYF
cdr3_nt: TGTGCCAGCTCTGGGCCGAGGGAGACCCAGTACTTC

d_call: .
j_call: TRBJ2-1
clone_size: .
v_call: TRBV4-1
cdr3_aa: CASSPPGLEQFF
cdr3_nt: TGCGCCAGCAGCCCCCCCGGTTTAGAGCAGTTCTTC

d_call: TRBD1
j_call: TRBJ1-1
clone_size: once
v_call: TRBV7-2
cdr3_aa: CASSFKGGRVAFF
cdr3_nt: TGTGCCAGCAGCTTTAAAGGGGGCAGGGTTGCTTTCTTT

d_call: TRBD1
j_call: TRBJ2-3
clone_size: .
v_call: TRBV9
cdr3_aa: CASSPGGSTDTQYF
cdr3_nt: TGTGCCAGCAGTCCAGGGGGTAGCACAGATACGCAGTATTTT

d_call: TRBD1
j_call: TRBJ1-3
clone_size: .
v_call: TRBV4-2
cdr3_aa: CASSQEAVRGQGGNTIYF
cdr3_nt: TGTGCCAGCAGCCAAGAAGCAGTAAGGGGACAGGGAGGAAACACCATATATTTT

d_call: TRBD1
j_call: TRBJ1-5
clone_size: .
v_call: TRBV30
cdr3_aa: CAWPTGTGARAQHF
cdr3_nt: TGTGCCTGGCCAACCGGGACAGGGGCGCGGGCCCAGCATTTT

d_call: TRBD1
j_call: TRBJ1-1
clone_size: .
v_call: TRBV30
cdr3_aa: CAWRTGGEAFF
cdr3_nt: TGTGCCTGGAGGACAGGGGGTGAAGCTTTCTTT

d_call: .
j_call: TRBJ1-5
clone_size: .
v_call: TRBV12-5
cdr3_aa: CASGLQGKQPQHF
cdr3_nt: TGTGCTAGTGGGTTACAGGGCAAACAGCCCCAGCATTTT

d_call: .
j_call: TRBJ1-4
clone_size: .
v_call: TRBV5-5
cdr3_aa: CASSSFNEKLFF
cdr3_nt: TGTGCCAGCAGCTCCTTCAATGAAAAACTGTTTTTT

d_call: .
j_call: TRBJ2-5
clone_size: .
v_call: TRBV5-4
cdr3_aa: CASSLEGPQETQYF
cdr3_nt: TGTGCCAGCAGCTTGGAAGGTCCCCAAGAGACCCAGTACTTC

d_call: .
j_call: TRBJ1-6
clone_size: .
v_call: TRBV15
cdr3_aa: CAASRGEGNLNSPLHF
cdr3_nt: TGTGCCGCCAGCAGAGGCGAGGGGAACCTTAATTCACCCCTCCACTTT

d_call: TRBD1
j_call: TRBJ1-6
clone_size: few
v_call: TRBV2
cdr3_aa: CASSKAGGFRVNSPLHF
cdr3_nt: TGTGCCAGCAGTAAGGCAGGGGGCTTTAGGGTAAATTCACCCCTCCACTTT

d_call: .
j_call: TRBJ2-2
clone_size: .
v_call: TRBV29-1
cdr3_aa: CSGKLEGGELFF
cdr3_nt: TGCAGCGGAAAATTAGAGGGCGGGGAGCTGTTTTTT